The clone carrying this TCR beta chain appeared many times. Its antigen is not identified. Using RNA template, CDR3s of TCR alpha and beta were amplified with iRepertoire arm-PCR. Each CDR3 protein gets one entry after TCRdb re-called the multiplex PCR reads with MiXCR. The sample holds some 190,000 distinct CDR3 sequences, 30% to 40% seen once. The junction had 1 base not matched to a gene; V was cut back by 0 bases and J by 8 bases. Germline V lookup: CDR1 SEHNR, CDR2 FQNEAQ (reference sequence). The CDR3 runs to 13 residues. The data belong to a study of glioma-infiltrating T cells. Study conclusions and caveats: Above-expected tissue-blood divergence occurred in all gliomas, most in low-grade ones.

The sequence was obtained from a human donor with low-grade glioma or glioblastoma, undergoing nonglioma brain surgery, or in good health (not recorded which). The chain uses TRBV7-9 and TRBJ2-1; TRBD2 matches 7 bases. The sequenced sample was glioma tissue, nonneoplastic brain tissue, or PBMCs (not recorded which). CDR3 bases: TGTGCCAGCAGCTTAGCGACTAGCCATGAGCAGTTCTTC. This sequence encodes CASSLATSHEQFF.